These 2 T cell receptor beta chains came from one sample sequenced in a study of PD-1 blockade in classical Hodgkin lymphoma. Relapse after autologous stem cell transplantation occurred in every patient, and brentuximab vedotin exposure varied. Here immunoSEQ multiplex PCR was the method, and the copy in TCRdb shows in-frame clones only, minus some. The sample carries around 65,000 clones, roughly 88% recorded once. Sequenced here: peripheral blood mononuclear cells (PBMCs), sampled at baseline. All receptors derive from a human donor with classical Hodgkin lymphoma.

The rearrangement uses TRBV6-5 and TRBJ2-7; 7 bases line up with TRBD1. The CDR3 has 14 amino acids. Germline lookup yields CDR1 MNHEY and CDR2 SVGAGI. The V and J ends lost 4 bases and 3 bases, in that order; junction bases with no gene match: 6. The CDR3 here is CASSLDRPGYEQYF. CDR3 nucleotides: TGTGCCAGCAGTTTGGACAGGCCAGGCTACGAGCAGTACTTC.

The J gene is TRBJ1-5, the V gene TRBV28, with a weak D call TRBD1 (5 bases). Germline CDR1 and CDR2: MDHEN and SYDVKM. The CDR3 has 16 residues. The V gene lost 5 bases and the J gene lost 0 bases, with 14 bases spanning the gap. The CDR3 DNA sequence: TGTGCCAGCAGTAAGGCAGGGTTTAATAGCAATCAGCCCCAGCATTTT. Translated: CASSKAGFNSNQPQHF.